This is a list of T cell receptor beta chains from one sample in a study of OX40 agonist ivuxolimab in advanced cancers. TCRdb's table, derived via immunoSEQ multiplex PCR, lists solely in-frame clones and lacks some. The table shows fewer than 25,000 clones, with about 90% occurring only once. The sequences come from CD4+ or CD8+ T cells sorted from blood, collected in a trial of the OX40 agonist ivuxolimab. Receptors originate from an adult with an advanced solid tumor such as melanoma, head and neck, liver or kidney cancer. CDR3s include the opening cysteine and the closing phenylalanine or tryptophan. Each record gives: J gene, D gene, V gene, clone size, CDR3 DNA, CDR3 protein. The D gene is left open where the match is weak. Not every row has a clone size; where given, it reads once, few, many or a size class.

J gene: TRBJ2-1; D gene: NA; V gene: TRBV9; clone size: NA; CDR3 DNA: TGTGCCAGCAGTCTCGGCGTGGAGCAGTTCTTC; CDR3 protein: CASSLGVEQFF
J gene: TRBJ2-7; D gene: NA; V gene: TRBV7-2; clone size: NA; CDR3 DNA: TGTGCCAGCAGCTCCATCTCAAGTGCGGGATACGAGCAGTACTTC; CDR3 protein: CASSSISSAGYEQYF
J gene: TRBJ1-6; D gene: NA; V gene: TRBV11-2; clone size: NA; CDR3 DNA: TGTGCCAGCAGCCGTCGTGGGGATTTGGCGGGGAATTCACCCCTCCACTTT; CDR3 protein: CASSRRGDLAGNSPLHF
J gene: TRBJ2-3; D gene: NA; V gene: TRBV19; clone size: NA; CDR3 DNA: TGTGCCAGTAGTATTACGCGGGGCGGGACTAGCACAGATACGCAGTATTTT; CDR3 protein: CASSITRGGTSTDTQYF
J gene: TRBJ1-5; D gene: NA; V gene: TRBV19; clone size: NA; CDR3 DNA: TGTGCCAGTAGTGGCCCCTCCGGGGGCAATCAGCCCCAGCATTTT; CDR3 protein: CASSGPSGGNQPQHF
J gene: TRBJ2-2; D gene: TRBD2; V gene: TRBV11-2; clone size: NA; CDR3 DNA: TGTGCCAGCAGCTTTTTACGCGGGAGAACGACCGGGGAGCTGTTTTTT; CDR3 protein: CASSFLRGRTTGELFF
J gene: TRBJ2-1; D gene: TRBD2; V gene: TRBV28; clone size: NA; CDR3 DNA: TGTGCCAGCAGTTTGTCTAGCGGGAGGGCCCTATCCCATGAGCAGTTCTTC; CDR3 protein: CASSLSSGRALSHEQFF
J gene: TRBJ2-3; D gene: TRBD1; V gene: TRBV11-1; clone size: NA; CDR3 DNA: TGTGCCAGCAGCCCCCGGACAGGGCGCACAGATACGCAGTATTTT; CDR3 protein: CASSPRTGRTDTQYF
J gene: TRBJ2-3; D gene: NA; V gene: TRBV5-1; clone size: NA; CDR3 DNA: TGCGCCAGCAGCTTGGCGGACTCCCAGGATACGCAGTATTTT; CDR3 protein: CASSLADSQDTQYF
J gene: TRBJ2-5; D gene: NA; V gene: TRBV9; clone size: once; CDR3 DNA: TGTGCCAGCAGCGTAGGTATGGGAGCGGCTGGGGAGACCCAGTACTTC; CDR3 protein: CASSVGMGAAGETQYF
J gene: TRBJ1-6; D gene: TRBD1; V gene: TRBV5-1; clone size: NA; CDR3 DNA: TGCGCCAGCAGTTCCCGACAGGGACGTTCACCCCTCCACTTT; CDR3 protein: CASSSRQGRSPLHF
J gene: TRBJ1-2; D gene: NA; V gene: TRBV20-1; clone size: NA; CDR3 DNA: TGCAGTGCCACCCTATTCGATGGCTACACCTTC; CDR3 protein: CSATLFDGYTF
J gene: TRBJ1-5; D gene: TRBD1; V gene: TRBV2; clone size: NA; CDR3 DNA: TGTGCCAGCAGTACCGGACAGGGCCATCAGCCCCAGCATTTT; CDR3 protein: CASSTGQGHQPQHF
J gene: TRBJ2-7; D gene: NA; V gene: TRBV18; clone size: once; CDR3 DNA: TGTGCCAGCTCACCACTTGGGGGCAGGAGCGAGCAGTACTTC; CDR3 protein: CASSPLGGRSEQYF
J gene: TRBJ1-1; D gene: TRBD1; V gene: TRBV9; clone size: NA; CDR3 DNA: TGTGCCAGCAGCGCAACCCAGGGACAGACTGAAGCTTTCTTT; CDR3 protein: CASSATQGQTEAFF
J gene: TRBJ2-4; D gene: NA; V gene: TRBV9; clone size: NA; CDR3 DNA: TGTGCCAGCAGCCCAGAGGACACGGCTATTCAGTACTTC; CDR3 protein: CASSPEDTAIQYF
J gene: TRBJ2-7; D gene: TRBD2; V gene: TRBV5-6; clone size: NA; CDR3 DNA: TGTGCCAGCAGCTTGGGTAGCGGGAGCAAACAGCAGTACTTC; CDR3 protein: CASSLGSGSKQQYF
J gene: TRBJ2-5; D gene: NA; V gene: TRBV4-3; clone size: NA; CDR3 DNA: TGCGCCAGCAGCCAAGATTTTAAGGGGTCGTCCCAGTACTTC; CDR3 protein: CASSQDFKGSSQYF
J gene: TRBJ1-1; D gene: NA; V gene: TRBV5-1; clone size: NA; CDR3 DNA: TGCGCCAGCACCCGGGCTGGAACTGAAGCTTTCTTT; CDR3 protein: CASTRAGTEAFF